The source of this T cell receptor beta chain is a study of graft-versus-host responses after intestinal transplantation. Study-wide background: Anti-thymocyte globulin induction preceded roughly 3 years of tacrolimus and steroid maintenance in all recipients.

Repertoires were generated with immunoSEQ multiplex PCR, while TCRdb's copy carries only in-frame clones and drops some. The table shows approximately 3,500 clones, with 75% occurring only once. Indicated time point: postoperative day 105 after intestinal transplantation (dayNNNN = postoperative day). Once graft tissue had been processed, intraepithelial and lamina propria lymphocytes were released. Between the trimmed V and J ends, which lost 0 bases and 0 bases, there was a span of 15 bases. The germline V gene has CDR1 SGHKS and CDR2 YYEKEE (reference sequence). CDR3 length: 17 amino acids. The specimen was ileum tissue, collected 105 days after intestinal transplantation. The TCR originated in a human patient who received an intestinal transplant, so some T cells may come from the graft donor. The genes are TRBV5-5 and TRBJ1-1; D is undetermined. The CDR3 nucleotides read TGTGCCAGCAGCTTGGGCCTGGGCCCTGATATGAACACTGAAGCTTTCTTT. Protein product: CASSLGLGPDMNTEAFF.